This T cell receptor beta chain was captured in a study of response to subunit inactivated influenza vaccine. Study outcomes and limitations: The authors suggested that few new T cells are recruited per seasonal influenza vaccination.

This clonotype was seen more than once but under ten times. What it binds is unknown. One entry per CDR3 protein, called by TCRdb with MiXCR from the RT-PCR reads. This table holds roughly 670,000 distinct CDR3 sequences, 11% to 15% found once. This specimen consisted of PBMCs from blood, obtained roughly 15 days before vaccination. This TCR was recovered from a man aged 50-60 years who received an inactivated influenza vaccine.

CDR3 sequence: CASSLSRVRDYEQYF. Here the CDR3 DNA reads TGTGCCAGCAGCTTATCCCGGGTACGAGACTACGAGCAGTACTTC. This chain uses TRBV11-2 with TRBJ2-7; D is unresolved. CDR1 SGHAT and CDR2 FQNNGV come from the germline V gene. V gave up 2 bases and J gave up 3 bases, with 14 bases separating them. The CDR3 runs to 15 residues.